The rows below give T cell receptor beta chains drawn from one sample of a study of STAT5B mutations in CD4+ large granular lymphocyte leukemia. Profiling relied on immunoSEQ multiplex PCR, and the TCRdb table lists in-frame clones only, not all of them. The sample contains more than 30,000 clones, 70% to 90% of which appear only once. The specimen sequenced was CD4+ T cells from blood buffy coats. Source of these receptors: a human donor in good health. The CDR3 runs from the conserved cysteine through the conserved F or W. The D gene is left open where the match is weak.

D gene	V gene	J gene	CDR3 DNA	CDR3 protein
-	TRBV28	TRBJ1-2	TGTGCCACCTCAGGGAGAGGCTACACCTTC	CATSGRGYTF
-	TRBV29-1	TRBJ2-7	TGCAGCGTTGAAGGCAGGGACTCTGGGATCTACGAGCAGTACTTC	CSVEGRDSGIYEQYF
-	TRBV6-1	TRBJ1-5	TGTGCCAGCAGTGAAAGCGGGGAGAATCAGCCCCAGCATTTT	CASSESGENQPQHF
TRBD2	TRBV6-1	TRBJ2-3	TGTGCCAGCAGTGGTATTAGCGGGAGCACAGATACGCAGTATTTT	CASSGISGSTDTQYF
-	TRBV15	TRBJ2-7	TGTGCCACCAGCAGAGATTTGGGCTACGAGCAGTACTTC	CATSRDLGYEQYF
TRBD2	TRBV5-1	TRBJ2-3	TGCGCCAGCAGCTTGGTTTCTAGCGGGAGGGATACGCAGTATTTT	CASSLVSSGRDTQYF
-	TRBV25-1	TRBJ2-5	TGTGCCAGCAGGAGCCAAGAGACCCAGTACTTC	CASRSQETQYF
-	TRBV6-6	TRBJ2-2	TGTGCCAGCAGTTTGGACAGCGGGGAGCTGTTTTTT	CASSLDSGELFF
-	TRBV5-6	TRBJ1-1	TGTGCCAGCAGCCCCCAGGGCTGGAGGAACACTGAAGCTTTCTTT	CASSPQGWRNTEAFF
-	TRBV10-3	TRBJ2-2	TGTGCCATCAGTGGGGAAACCGGGGAGCTGTTTTTT	CAISGETGELFF
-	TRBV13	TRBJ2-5	TGTGCCAGCAGCTTAGAGTTGGGCAGCCAAGAGACCCAGTACTTC	CASSLELGSQETQYF
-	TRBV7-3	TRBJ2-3	TGTGCCAGCAGCTTACTGGGTTTGACAGATACGCAGTATTTT	CASSLLGLTDTQYF
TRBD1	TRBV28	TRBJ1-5	TGTGCCACCGGAACCGGGACAGGGGGCTATCAGCCCCAGCATTTT	CATGTGTGGYQPQHF
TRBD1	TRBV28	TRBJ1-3	TGTGCCAGCAGCATTATACAGGGGCACTCTGGAAACACCATATATTTT	CASSIIQGHSGNTIYF
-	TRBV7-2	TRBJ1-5	TGTGCCAGCAGCTTAGCTTATCCTACCGGGGCCCAGCATTTT	CASSLAYPTGAQHF
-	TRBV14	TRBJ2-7	TGTGCCAGCAGCCTTTACGGAGGGACTGAGCAGTACTTC	CASSLYGGTEQYF
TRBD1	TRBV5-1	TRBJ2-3	TGCGCCAGCAGCTGGTCGACAGGGGGCCCTGGAATGGATACGCAGTATTTT	CASSWSTGGPGMDTQYF
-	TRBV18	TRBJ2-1	TGTGCCAGCTCACCACCTCAGGGGTTAGGCTCCTACAATGAGCAGTTCTTC	CASSPPQGLGSYNEQFF
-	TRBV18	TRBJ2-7	TGTGCCAGCTTGAACAGCCGAAACTCTCCCCTCTACGAGCAGTACTTC	CASLNSRNSPLYEQYF
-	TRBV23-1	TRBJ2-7	TGCGCCAGCACCCCGCCGGGCAGATCCTACGAGCAGTACTTC	CASTPPGRSYEQYF
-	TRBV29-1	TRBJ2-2	TGCAGCGCCGCCTCGGTAACGAACACCGGGGAGCTGTTTTTT	CSAASVTNTGELFF
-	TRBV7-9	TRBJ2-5	TGTGCCAGCAGCCAGGGGTTGGAGACCCAGTACTTC	CASSQGLETQYF
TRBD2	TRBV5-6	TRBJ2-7	TGTGCCAGCAGCTTGGGGCCGGGACTAGCGGGAGGGCCGGACTACGAGCAGTACTTC	CASSLGPGLAGGPDYEQYF
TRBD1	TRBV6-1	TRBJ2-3	TGTGCCATCCGGACAGGGGGGGATACGCAGTATTTT	CAIRTGGDTQYF
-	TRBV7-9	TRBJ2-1	TGTGCCAGCAGCGCAACTCGTGGAGTATACAATGAGCAGTTCTTC	CASSATRGVYNEQFF
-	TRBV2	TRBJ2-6	TGTGCCAGCACGCTTTTGGCCTCTGGGGCCAACGTCCTGACTTTC	CASTLLASGANVLTF
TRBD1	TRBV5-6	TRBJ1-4	TGTGCCAGCAGCTTGAGGGGGCTCGGGGAAAAACTGTTTTTT	CASSLRGLGEKLFF
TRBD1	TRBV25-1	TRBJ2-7	TGTGCCAGCAGTGAATTCGGGACAGGGGGGTACGAGCAGTACTTC	CASSEFGTGGYEQYF
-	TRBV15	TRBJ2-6	TGTGCCACCAGCCACAGGCCACCGATCTCTGGGGCCAACGTCCTGACTTTC	CATSHRPPISGANVLTF
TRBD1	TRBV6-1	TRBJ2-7	TGTGCCAGCGGAACCCGGGACAGGGGGTACGAGCAGTACTTC	CASGTRDRGYEQYF
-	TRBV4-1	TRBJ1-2	TGCGCCAGCAGCCGATTGGGGATAGCTAACTATGGCTACACCTTC	CASSRLGIANYGYTF
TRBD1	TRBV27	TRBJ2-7	TGTGCCAGCAGGCCGGGACAGAGCTCCTACGAGCAGTACTTC	CASRPGQSSYEQYF
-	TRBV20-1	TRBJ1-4	TGCAGTGCTGGCGGGAATGAAAAACTGTTTTTT	CSAGGNEKLFF
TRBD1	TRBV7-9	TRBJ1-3	TGTGCCAGCAGCTTAGGGGACAGTAGGTCTGGAAACACCATATATTTT	CASSLGDSRSGNTIYF
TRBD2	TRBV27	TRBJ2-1	TGTGCCAGCAGTTCCTCGGGACTAGCGGGAGTCTACAATGAGCAGTTCTTC	CASSSSGLAGVYNEQFF